The following is a TCR beta chain sequence with its context. The antigen remains unidentified. These data come from a study of T and B cells in COVID-19 patients. At the level of the study: Peripheral blood came from COVID-19 patients with active infection or after recovery.

From blood, about 240-550 ng of genomic DNA served as TRB template. TRB rearrangements were amplified by multiplex PCR with BIOMED2 TRB-A/B primers. Each CDR3 protein is one row after TCRdb ran MiXCR on the multiplex PCR reads. The table lists around 8,000 distinct CDR3 sequences, around 40% of them singletons, with more than 2.5% in the top ten. Study results and limitations: CD4+, regulatory T cell, CD8+ and sorted SARS-CoV-2-responsive or tetramer+ T cells were not yet sequenced. Patients with COVID-19 reportedly showed strongly skewed T cell receptor beta variable and joining gene usage.

Source material: blood. The TCR was taken from a human donor who had recovered from COVID-19.

The DNA for the CDR3 is TGTGCCAGCAGCTTAACACTGAACACTGAAGCTTTCTTT. Its translation is CASSLTLNTEAFF. V is TRBV11-3 and J is TRBJ1-1, with D uncertain. V lost 2 bases and J 0 bases, leaving 4 bases between the germline ends. Germline V gives CDR1 SGHNT, CDR2 YENEEA. The CDR3 covers 13 residues.